One T cell receptor beta chain is described in this entry. Its antigen is unidentified. This sample is drawn from a study of OX40 agonist ivuxolimab in advanced cancers. The study, taken as a whole, reports: It was not determined which antigens were specifically recognized by the peripheral T cells that had undergone clonal expansion.

Assay used: immunoSEQ multiplex PCR; TCRdb lists only in-frame clones, some missing. The table includes tens of thousands of clones, approximately 85% detected once. The V and J ends lost 3 bases and 5 bases respectively, with 5 bases between them. Germline-derived CDR1 and CDR2 are LNHNV and YYDKDF (reference sequence). The CDR3 is 11 amino acids. The source material was CD4+ or CD8+ T cells sorted from blood, sampled in a trial of the OX40 agonist ivuxolimab. The chain is built from TRBV15 and TRBJ2-7; unclear D gene. The sequence derives from an adult with an advanced solid tumor such as melanoma, head and neck, liver or kidney cancer. DNA of the CDR3: TGTGCCACCAGCAGTTTTAACGAGCAGTACTTC. Translation: CATSSFNEQYF.